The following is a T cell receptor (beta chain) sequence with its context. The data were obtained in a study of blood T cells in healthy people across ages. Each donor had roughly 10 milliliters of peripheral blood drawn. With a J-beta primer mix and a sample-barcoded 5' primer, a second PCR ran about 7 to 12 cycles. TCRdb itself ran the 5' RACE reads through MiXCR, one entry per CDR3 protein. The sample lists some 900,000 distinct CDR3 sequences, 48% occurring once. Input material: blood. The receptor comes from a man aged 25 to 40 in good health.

In DNA form, the CDR3 reads TGTGCCAGCAGTATGGGACGGAAAATCAATAGCAATCAGCCCCAGCATTTT. It is translated as CASSMGRKINSNQPQHF. V is TRBV28 and J is TRBJ1-5; tentatively, D is TRBD1 (5 bases). Trimming left V 5 bases short and J 0 bases short, with 17 bases between. The CDR3 is 17 residues long. CDR1 is MDHEN, CDR2 SYDVKM, per germline.